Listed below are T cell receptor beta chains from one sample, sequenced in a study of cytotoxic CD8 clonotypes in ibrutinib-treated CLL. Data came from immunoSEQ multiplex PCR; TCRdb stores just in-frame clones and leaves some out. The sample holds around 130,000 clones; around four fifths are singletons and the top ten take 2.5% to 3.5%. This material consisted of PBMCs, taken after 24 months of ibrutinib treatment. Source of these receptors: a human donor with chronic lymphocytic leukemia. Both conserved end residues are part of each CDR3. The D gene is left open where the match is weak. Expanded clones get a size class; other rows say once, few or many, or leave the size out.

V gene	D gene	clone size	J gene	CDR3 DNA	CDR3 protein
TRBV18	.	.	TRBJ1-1	TGTGCCAGCTCACCTCTCCGGGGTCTGAACACTGAAGCTTTCTTT	CASSPLRGLNTEAFF
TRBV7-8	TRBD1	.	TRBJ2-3	TGTGCCAGCAGCCACAGGGGGAGCACAGATACGCAGTATTTT	CASSHRGSTDTQYF
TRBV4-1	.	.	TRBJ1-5	TGCGCCAGCAGCCAAGATTTTGGTCAGCCCCAGCATTTT	CASSQDFGQPQHF
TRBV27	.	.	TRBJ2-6	TGTGCCAGCAGTTTTTGGGGATCTGGGGCCAACGTCCTGACTTTC	CASSFWGSGANVLTF
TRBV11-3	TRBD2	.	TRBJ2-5	TGTGCCAGCAGCTCGGGACTAGCGGGGCTCCAAGAGACCCAGTACTTC	CASSSGLAGLQETQYF
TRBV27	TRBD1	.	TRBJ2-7	TGTGCCAGCAGTGTCCAGACAGGGTTTTCCTACGAGCAGTACTTC	CASSVQTGFSYEQYF
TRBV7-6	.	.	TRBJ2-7	TGTGCCAGCAGCTCCAAGGTAGGGGCGGGCTACGAGCAGTACTTC	CASSSKVGAGYEQYF
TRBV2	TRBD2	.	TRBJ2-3	TGTGCCAGCAGTGAATTGGGGACTAGCGGGGGCACAGATACGCAGTATTTT	CASSELGTSGGTDTQYF
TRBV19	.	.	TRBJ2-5	TGTGCCAGTAGTATAGTAGGGGAAGAGACCCAGTACTTC	CASSIVGEETQYF
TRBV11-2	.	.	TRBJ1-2	TGTGCCAGCAGCTTAGATCTGGCTTGGGGCTACACCTTC	CASSLDLAWGYTF
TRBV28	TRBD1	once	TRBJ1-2	TGTGCCAGCAGTTTATCTATCAGGGGGCTTGATGGCTACACCTTC	CASSLSIRGLDGYTF
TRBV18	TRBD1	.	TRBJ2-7	TGTGCCAGCTCACGCTATCGGACAGGGGGCTACGAGCAGTACTTC	CASSRYRTGGYEQYF
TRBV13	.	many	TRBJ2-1	TGTGCCAGCAGCTTAGCTCGATACCTAAATGAGCAGTTCTTC	CASSLARYLNEQFF
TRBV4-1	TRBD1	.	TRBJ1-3	TGCGCCAGCAGCCAAGATTTACAGGGGGCACAACAACAGGGTGACACCATATATTTT	CASSQDLQGAQQQGDTIYF
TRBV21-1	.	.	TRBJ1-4	TGTGCCAGCAGCATCCGACAGGGCGAGGCAACTAATGAAAAACTGTTTTTT	CASSIRQGEATNEKLFF
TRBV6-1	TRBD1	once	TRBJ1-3	TGTGCCAGCAGTGACCCGAGGACAGGGGAAAACACCATATATTTT	CASSDPRTGENTIYF
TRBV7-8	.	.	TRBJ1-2	TGTGCCAGCAGCCCCCGGAGAGGGTCTAACTATGGCTACACCTTC	CASSPRRGSNYGYTF
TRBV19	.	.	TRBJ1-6	TGTGCCAGTAGTATGGGGGTCTTGGATAATTCACCCCTCCACTTT	CASSMGVLDNSPLHF
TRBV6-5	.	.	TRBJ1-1	TGTGCCAGCAGTTACGGCACTGAAGCTTTCTTT	CASSYGTEAFF
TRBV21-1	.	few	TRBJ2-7	TGTGCCAGCCCCCGGGGTATGGTCGAGCAGTACTTC	CASPRGMVEQYF
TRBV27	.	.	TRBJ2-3	TGTGCCAGCAGAGAGCTTTGGATTGTGGACACAGATACGCAGTATTTT	CASRELWIVDTDTQYF
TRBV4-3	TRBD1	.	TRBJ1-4	TGCGCCAGCAGCCAAGGGGACAGGGATAATGAAAAACTGTTTTTT	CASSQGDRDNEKLFF
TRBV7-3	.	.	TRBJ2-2	TGTGCCAGCAGCGCGGGTACAGCGGACGGGGAGCTGTTTTTT	CASSAGTADGELFF
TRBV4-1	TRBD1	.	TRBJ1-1	TGCGCCAGCAGCCCGCGAGGGACAGGAAAGAACACTGAAGCTTTCTTT	CASSPRGTGKNTEAFF
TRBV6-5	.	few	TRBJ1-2	TGTGCCAGCAGTTGGGGCGGCGATGGCTACACCTTC	CASSWGGDGYTF
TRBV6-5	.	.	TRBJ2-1	TGTGCCAGCAGTTACTCGCGGCAGCCCTACAATGAGCAGTTCTTC	CASSYSRQPYNEQFF
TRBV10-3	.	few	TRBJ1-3	TGTGCCATCAGTAGGCCTGACTCTGGAAACACCATATATTTT	CAISRPDSGNTIYF
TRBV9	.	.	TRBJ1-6	TGTGCCAGCAGCGTAGGCGGGGGGAGCTCCTATAATTCACCCCTCCACTTT	CASSVGGGSSYNSPLHF
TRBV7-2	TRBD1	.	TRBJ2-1	TGTGCCAGCAGCCCGGGACAGGCTTACAATGAGCAGTTCTTC	CASSPGQAYNEQFF
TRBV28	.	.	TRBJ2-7	TGTGCCAGCAGTCAACGCTACGAGCAGTACTTC	CASSQRYEQYF
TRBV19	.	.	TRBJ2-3	TGTGCCAGTAGGGCGACAAACCACATCCCAGATACGCAGTATTTT	CASRATNHIPDTQYF
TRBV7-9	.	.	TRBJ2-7	TGTGCCAGCAGCTTATTTACCCAACCGCCCTACGAGCAGTACTTC	CASSLFTQPPYEQYF
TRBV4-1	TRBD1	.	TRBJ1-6	TGCGCCAGCAGCCACGGACAGGGCGATTCACCCCTCCACTTT	CASSHGQGDSPLHF
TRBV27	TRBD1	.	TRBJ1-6	TGTGCCAGCAGTTCCCGACAGGGAAATTCACCCCTCCACTTT	CASSSRQGNSPLHF
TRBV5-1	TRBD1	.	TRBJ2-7	TGCGCCAGCAGCTTGGGACAGGGTGCCTACGAGCAGTACTTC	CASSLGQGAYEQYF
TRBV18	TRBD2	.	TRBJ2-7	TGTGCCAGCTCACCTCTGTCCGGGACTAGCTTCTACGAGCAGTACTTC	CASSPLSGTSFYEQYF
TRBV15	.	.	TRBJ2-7	TGTGCCACCAGCAGAGGATCTGGGGGCGCGGTTTACGAGCAGTACTTC	CATSRGSGGAVYEQYF
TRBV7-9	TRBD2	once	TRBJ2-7	TGTGCCAGCAGCTTTACGGGGGGACTATACGAGCAGTACTTC	CASSFTGGLYEQYF
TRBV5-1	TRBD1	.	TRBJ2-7	TGCGCCAGCAGCGGAAGGACAGGGGGCGGATGGTCCGAGCAGTACTTC	CASSGRTGGGWSEQYF
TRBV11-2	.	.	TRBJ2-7	TGTGCCAGCAGCTTGCCAGGTAACTACGAGCAGTACTTC	CASSLPGNYEQYF
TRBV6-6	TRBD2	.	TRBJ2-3	TGTGCCAGCAGTTACCCCACGCGGGGGTCGGATACGCAGTATTTT	CASSYPTRGSDTQYF
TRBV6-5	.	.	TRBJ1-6	TGTGCCAGCAGTTACTCCAACAGCTCCTATAATTCACCCCTCCACTTT	CASSYSNSSYNSPLHF
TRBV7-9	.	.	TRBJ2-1	TGTGCCAGCAGTTTGACGCAGGGTAAGGAGCAGTTCTTC	CASSLTQGKEQFF
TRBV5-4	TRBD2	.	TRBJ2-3	TGTGCCAGCAGCTCCGTTAGCGGGGGGGCCGGAGATACGCAGTATTTT	CASSSVSGGAGDTQYF
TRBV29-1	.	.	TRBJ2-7	TGCAGCGTTGAAAAGGGGGTTAGGAACGAGCAGTACTTC	CSVEKGVRNEQYF
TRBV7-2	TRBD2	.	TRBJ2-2	TGTGCCAGCAGCTTAAGTGTAGCGGGGAACACCGGGGAGCTGTTTTTT	CASSLSVAGNTGELFF
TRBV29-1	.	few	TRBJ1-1	TGCAGCGTTGCAGGGCTCAGGGAAACTGAAGCTTTCTTT	CSVAGLRETEAFF
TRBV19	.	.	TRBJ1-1	TGTGCCAGTAGTATGGCGGGCAGGGCGAACACTGAAGCTTTCTTT	CASSMAGRANTEAFF
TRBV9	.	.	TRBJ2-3	TGTGCCAGCAGCGTAGTAGGGATGTCCACAGATACGCAGTATTTT	CASSVVGMSTDTQYF
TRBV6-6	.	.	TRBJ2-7	TGTGCCAGCAACAGGGTCCTCGAGCAGTACTTC	CASNRVLEQYF